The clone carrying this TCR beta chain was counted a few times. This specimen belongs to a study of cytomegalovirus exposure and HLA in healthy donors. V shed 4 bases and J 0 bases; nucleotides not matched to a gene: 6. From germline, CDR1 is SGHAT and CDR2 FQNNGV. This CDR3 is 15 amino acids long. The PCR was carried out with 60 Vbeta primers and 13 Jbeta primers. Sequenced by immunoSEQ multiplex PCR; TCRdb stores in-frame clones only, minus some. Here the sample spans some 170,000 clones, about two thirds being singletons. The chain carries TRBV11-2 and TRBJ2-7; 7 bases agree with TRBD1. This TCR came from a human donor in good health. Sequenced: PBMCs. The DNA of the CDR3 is TGTGCCAGCAGCTATTTGACAGGGAGCTCCTACGAGCAGTACTTC. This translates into CASSYLTGSSYEQYF.